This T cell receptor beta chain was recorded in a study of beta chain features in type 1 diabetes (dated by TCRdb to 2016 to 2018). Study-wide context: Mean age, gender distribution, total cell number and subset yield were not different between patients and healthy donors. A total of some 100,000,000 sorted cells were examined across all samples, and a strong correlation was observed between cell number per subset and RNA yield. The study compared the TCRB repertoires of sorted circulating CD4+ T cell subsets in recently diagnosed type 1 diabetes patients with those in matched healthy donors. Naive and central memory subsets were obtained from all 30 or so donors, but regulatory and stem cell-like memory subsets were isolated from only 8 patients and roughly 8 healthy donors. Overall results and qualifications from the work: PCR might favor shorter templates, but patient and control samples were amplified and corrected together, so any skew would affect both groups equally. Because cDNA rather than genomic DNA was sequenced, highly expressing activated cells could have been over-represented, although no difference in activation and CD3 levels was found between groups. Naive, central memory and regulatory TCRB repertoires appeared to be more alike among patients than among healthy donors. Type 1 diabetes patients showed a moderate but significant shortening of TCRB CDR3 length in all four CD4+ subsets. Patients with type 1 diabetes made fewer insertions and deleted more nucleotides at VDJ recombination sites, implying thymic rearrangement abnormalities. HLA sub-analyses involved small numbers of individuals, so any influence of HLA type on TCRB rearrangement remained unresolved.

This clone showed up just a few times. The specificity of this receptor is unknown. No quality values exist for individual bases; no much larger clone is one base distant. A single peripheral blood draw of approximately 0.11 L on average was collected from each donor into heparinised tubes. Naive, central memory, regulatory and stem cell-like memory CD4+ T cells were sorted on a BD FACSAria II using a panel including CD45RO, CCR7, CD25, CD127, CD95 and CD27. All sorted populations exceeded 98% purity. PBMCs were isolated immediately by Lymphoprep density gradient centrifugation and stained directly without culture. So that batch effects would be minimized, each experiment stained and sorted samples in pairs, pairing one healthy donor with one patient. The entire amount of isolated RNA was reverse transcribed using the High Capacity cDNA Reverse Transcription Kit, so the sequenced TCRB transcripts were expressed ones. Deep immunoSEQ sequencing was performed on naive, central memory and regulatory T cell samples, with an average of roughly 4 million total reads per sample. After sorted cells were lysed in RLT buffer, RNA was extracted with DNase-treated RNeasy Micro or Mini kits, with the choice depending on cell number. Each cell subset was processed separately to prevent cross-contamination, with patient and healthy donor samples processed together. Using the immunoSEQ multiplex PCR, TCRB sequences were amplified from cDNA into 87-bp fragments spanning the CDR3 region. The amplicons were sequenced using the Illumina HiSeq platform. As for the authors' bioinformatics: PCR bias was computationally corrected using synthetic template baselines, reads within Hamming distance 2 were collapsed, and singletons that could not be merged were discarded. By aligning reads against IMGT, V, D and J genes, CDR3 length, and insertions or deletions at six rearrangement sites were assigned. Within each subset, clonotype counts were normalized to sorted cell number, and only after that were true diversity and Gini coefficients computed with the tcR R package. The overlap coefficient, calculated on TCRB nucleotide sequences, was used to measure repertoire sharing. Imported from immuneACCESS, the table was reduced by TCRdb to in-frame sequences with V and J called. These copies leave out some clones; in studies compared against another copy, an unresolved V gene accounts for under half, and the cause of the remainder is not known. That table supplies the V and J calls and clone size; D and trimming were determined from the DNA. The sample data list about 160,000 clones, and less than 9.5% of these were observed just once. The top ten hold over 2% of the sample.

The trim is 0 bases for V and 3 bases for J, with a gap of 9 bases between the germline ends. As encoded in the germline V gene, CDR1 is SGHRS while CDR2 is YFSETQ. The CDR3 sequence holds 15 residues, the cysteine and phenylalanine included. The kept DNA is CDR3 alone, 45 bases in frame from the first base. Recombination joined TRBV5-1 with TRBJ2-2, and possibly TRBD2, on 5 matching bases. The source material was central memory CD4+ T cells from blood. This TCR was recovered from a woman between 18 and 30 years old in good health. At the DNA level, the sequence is TGCGCCAGCAGCTTGGCCATCGGGGACACCGGGGAGCTGTTTTTT. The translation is CASSLAIGDTGELFF.